This T cell receptor (beta chain) is drawn from a study of T cells in Graves' hyperthyroidism and ophthalmopathy. In its sample, this clonotype was seen many times. The V gene's germline CDR1 is SEHNR and CDR2 FQNEAQ (reference sequence). V lost 0 bases to trimming and J lost 0 bases, with 9 bases between them. The CDR3 has 16 amino acids. Amplification of TCR beta CDR3 regions used RNA as the template. The study used the HTBI primer set for a first-round RT-PCR of the TCR CDR3. TCRdb passed the multiplex PCR reads through MiXCR, listing each CDR3 protein once. Counted here are hundreds of thousands of distinct CDR3 sequences, just under 20% occurring once; the ten biggest clones make up about 45%.

Specimen: blood. The chain couples TRBV7-9 to TRBJ1-3; no reliable D call. The TCR sequence derives from a man aged 35-49 years with Graves' ophthalmopathy. The CDR3 spells CASSLALATSGNTIYF. DNA of the CDR3: TGTGCCAGCAGCTTAGCGCTGGCGACCTCTGGAAACACCATATATTTT. Drawing the rest from reference TRBV7-9 and TRBJ1-3, the complete variable domain is DTGVSQNPRHKITKRGQNVTFRCDPISEHNRLYWYRQTLGQGPEFLTYFQNEAQLEKSRLLSDRFSAERPKGSFSTLEIQRTEQGDSAMYLCASSLALATSGNTIYFGEGSWLTVV.